These 18 T cell receptor beta chains were sequenced from one sample in a study of T cells in Graves' hyperthyroidism and ophthalmopathy. Amplified regions were TCR beta CDR3 sequences from RNA transcripts. The HTBI primer set served for first-round RT-PCR of the TCR CDR3. Each CDR3 protein gets one entry after TCRdb re-called the multiplex PCR reads with MiXCR. The sample has 450,000 to 650,000 distinct CDR3 sequences; approximately 17% are singletons. The material sequenced was blood. The receptors were sampled from a woman aged 18-30 years with Graves' ophthalmopathy.

In this sample, this clonotype turned up a few times. This chain connects TRBV7-6 to TRBJ2-7; 8 nucleotides match TRBD2. J gave up 0 bases and V 1 base, and 5 bases lay outside the gene matches. The CDR3 spans 16 residues. Germline CDR1 SGHVS, CDR2 FNYEAQ. In DNA form, the CDR3 reads TGTGCCAGCAGCTTAGGCCCAGCGGGAGTCTCCTACGAGCAGTACTTC. Translation gives CASSLGPAGVSYEQYF.

This clonotype appeared many times. The chain joins TRBV5-1 to TRBJ2-7, with TRBD2 identical over 15 bases. The CDR3 is made up of 18 amino acids. The ends lost 0 bases at V and 2 bases at J; junction bases unmatched: 6. Germline CDR1 is SGHRS and CDR2 is YFSETQ. CDR3: CASSLGGTSGRSTYEQYF. For the CDR3, the DNA is TGCGCCAGCAGCTTGGGTGGGACTAGCGGGAGGAGCACCTACGAGCAGTACTTC. Variable domain in full (rest from reference TRBV5-1 and TRBJ2-7): KAGVTQTPRYLIKTRGQQVTLSCSPISGHRSVSWYQQTPGQGLQFLFEYFSETQRNKGNFPGRFSGRQFSNSRSEMNVSTLELGDSALYLCASSLGGTSGRSTYEQYFGPGTRLTVT.

The chain combines TRBV6-1 with TRBJ2-1; D is undetermined. This CDR3 region has 13 residues. The V gene lost 5 bases and the J gene lost 8 bases, with 13 bases spanning the gap. From germline, CDR1 is MNHNS and CDR2 SASEGT. Here the CDR3 DNA reads TGTGCCAGCAGTAAGCGCTTAGGCGATGAGCAGTTCTTC. The encoded protein is CASSKRLGDEQFF.

In this sample, this clonotype turned up many times. The V gene is TRBV30, the J gene TRBJ1-1, with D uncertain. This CDR3 has 14 amino acids. V dropped 4 bases and J dropped 3 bases, with 15 bases sitting between them. CDR1 GTSNPN and CDR2 SVGIG come from the germline V gene (reference sequence). For the CDR3, the DNA is TGTGCCTGGACCGAAGGTGGTGGGTACACTGAAGCTTTCTTT. Its translation: CAWTEGGGYTEAFF. The variable domain in full, completed from reference TRBV30 and TRBJ1-1, reads SQTIHQWPATLVQPVGSPLSLECTVEGTSNPNLYWYRQAAGRGLQLLFYSVGIGQISSEVPQNLSASRPQDRQFILSSKKLLLSDSGFYLCAWTEGGGYTEAFFGQGTRLTVV.

The chain carries TRBV2 and TRBJ1-2, with 9 bases aligning to TRBD1. Trimming took 6 bases from V and 7 from J; bases not matched to a gene: 9. The germline V gene has CDR1 SNHLY and CDR2 FYNNEI. This CDR3 has 14 residues. The DNA for the CDR3 is TGTGCCAGCAGCTTACAGGGGGCTTTGGGTGGCTACACCTTC. Protein sequence: CASSLQGALGGYTF.

J is TRBJ2-3 and V is TRBV7-9, with TRBD1 identical over 8 bases. Germline V gene sequence: CDR1 SEHNR, CDR2 FQNEAQ (reference sequence). The CDR3 has 15 amino acids. V shed 8 bases and J 4 bases; nucleotides not matched to a gene: 11. CDR3 bases: TGTGCCAGCTGGGCAGCAGGGGGCTACCCAGATACGCAGTATTTT. Translating it yields CASWAAGGYPDTQYF.

This clonotype was recorded many times. V usage is TRBV6-1 and J usage is TRBJ2-7; TRBD1 is a possible D gene (5 bases). Germline values: CDR1 MNHNS, CDR2 SASEGT. The CDR3 sequence is 14 residues long. The V and J ends lost 5 bases and 5 bases respectively, with 16 bases between them. Here the CDR3 reads CASSFGQGTNEQYF. CDR3 nucleotide sequence: TGTGCCAGCAGTTTTGGGCAGGGAACCAACGAGCAGTACTTC.

This clonotype was seen many times. The V call is TRBV6-2 or TRBV6-3, the J call TRBJ1-4, with D possibly being TRBD1 (6 bases). Trimming removed 7 bases at V and 8 bases at J, with 23 bases between. CDR1 MNHEY and CDR2 SVGEGT come from the germline V gene. The length of the CDR3 is 16 residues. The CDR3 DNA follows: TGTGCCAGCACCTCACCTCCAGGGGCGGTTGAAGAAAAACTGTTTTTT. The encoded protein is CASTSPPGAVEEKLFF.

This clonotype was detected ten times or more. This chain joins TRBV7-9 and TRBJ1-4; D gene ambiguous. The CDR3 contains 13 residues. The V end was cut by 1 base, the J end by 7 bases, with 7 bases between. CDR1 and CDR2 from the germline V gene are SEHNR and FQNEAQ (reference sequence). The CDR3 DNA sequence: TGTGCCAGCAGCTTAGATCCGAGTGAAAAACTGTTTTTT. Encoded protein: CASSLDPSEKLFF.

This clonotype appeared many times. This chain links TRBV7-8 with TRBJ2-5; 11 positions agree with TRBD2. With 5 bases clipped from V and 2 bases from J, the junction kept 4 bases outside the gene matches. The CDR3 spans 15 residues. Germline V gene sequence: CDR1 SGHVS, CDR2 FQNEAQ. The CDR3 region has the DNA TGTGCCAGCAGCCTGGGACTAGCGGAACAAGAGACCCAGTACTTC. The encoded protein is CASSLGLAEQETQYF. The complete variable domain, with remaining parts taken from reference TRBV7-8 and TRBJ2-5, reads GAGVSQSPRYKVAKRGQDVALRCDPISGHVSLFWYQQALGQGPEFLTYFQNEAQLDKSGLPSDRFFAERPEGSVSTLKIQRTQQEDSAVYLCASSLGLAEQETQYFGPGTRLLVL.

This clonotype has more than one count but fewer than ten. The V and J genes are TRBV24-1 and TRBJ2-1; the D gene is possibly TRBD1 (6 bases). The CDR3 has 15 residues. V was clipped by 5 bases and J by 1 base, with 11 bases between them. The germline gives CDR1 KGHDR, CDR2 SFDVKD. CDR3 in amino acids: CATSVSQGSYNEQFF. CDR3 sequence (DNA): TGTGCCACCAGTGTCTCACAGGGTTCCTACAATGAGCAGTTCTTC.

This clonotype was seen ten or more times. J is TRBJ1-5 and V is TRBV27; no clear D gene. Trimming cost V 4 bases and J 6 bases, with 10 bases left between them. CDR1 and CDR2 from the germline V gene are MNHEY and SMNVEV (reference sequence). This CDR3 has 13 amino acids. CDR3 bases: TGTGCCAGCAGTTGGTCCGGGGTTCAGCCCCAGCATTTT. Translating gives CASSWSGVQPQHF.

This clonotype was seen a few times. The chain carries TRBV9 and TRBJ1-1; D is unresolved. The V end lost 0 bases, the J end lost 4 bases, and 10 bases lay between the germline ends. Per the germline V gene, CDR1 is SGDLS and CDR2 is YYNGEE. CDR3 length: 14 amino acids. The CDR3 region is CASSVVDRFTEAFF. The CDR3 DNA sequence: TGTGCCAGCAGCGTAGTAGACCGGTTCACTGAAGCTTTCTTT.

This clonotype was counted many times. The rearrangement links TRBV11-2 to TRBJ2-7; a weak D match, TRBD1 (7 bases). The V end lost 4 bases, the J end lost 2 bases, and 15 bases lay between the germline ends. Germline values: CDR1 SGHAT, CDR2 FQNNGV. The CDR3 runs to 15 residues. The CDR3 spells CASSWGAGGTYEQYF. CDR3 bases: TGTGCCAGCAGCTGGGGGGCAGGGGGTACCTACGAGCAGTACTTC.

V is TRBV20-1 and J is TRBJ2-1; a possible D gene is TRBD2 (5 bases). The CDR3 runs 14 residues. Trimming pared 4 bases from V and 9 bases from J, leaving 19 bases between. The germline V gene has CDR1 DFQATT and CDR2 SNEGSKA (reference sequence). This CDR3 is CSATRESDTGEQFF. Written as DNA, the CDR3 is TGCAGTGCTACCCGGGAATCCGACACGGGTGAGCAGTTCTTC.

This clonotype was seen many times. The chain uses TRBV5-1 and TRBJ2-3; 9 bases fit TRBD1. The CDR3 runs to 16 residues. The J segment lost 1 base and the V segment lost 4 bases, leaving 7 bases of the junction unmatched. Germline V gives CDR1 SGHRS, CDR2 YFSETQ. The CDR3 bases are TGCGCCAGCAGCCGCTACAGGGGGCAAGGCACAGATACGCAGTATTTT. Its translation is CASSRYRGQGTDTQYF.

The gene calls are TRBV7-2 and TRBJ1-2; no clear D gene. Deletions cut 5 bases from V and 4 bases from J, with 14 bases between. Germline V gene lookup returns CDR1 SGHTA and CDR2 FQGNSA. The CDR3 contains 14 residues. CDR3 residues: CASSPPDRLYGYTF. The CDR3 DNA reads TGTGCCAGCAGCCCCCCGGACCGGCTCTATGGCTACACCTTC.

Only one count was recorded for this clonotype. The rearrangement joins TRBV28 to TRBJ1-1; D is unresolved. CDR1 and CDR2 (germline): MDHEN, SYDVKM. The CDR3 runs to 14 residues. V lost 8 bases to trimming and J lost 4 bases, with 17 bases between them. The CDR3 DNA follows: TGTGCCAGCCTCCAATTTCGGGAGGGCACTGAAGCTTTCTTT. This gives the protein CASLQFREGTEAFF.